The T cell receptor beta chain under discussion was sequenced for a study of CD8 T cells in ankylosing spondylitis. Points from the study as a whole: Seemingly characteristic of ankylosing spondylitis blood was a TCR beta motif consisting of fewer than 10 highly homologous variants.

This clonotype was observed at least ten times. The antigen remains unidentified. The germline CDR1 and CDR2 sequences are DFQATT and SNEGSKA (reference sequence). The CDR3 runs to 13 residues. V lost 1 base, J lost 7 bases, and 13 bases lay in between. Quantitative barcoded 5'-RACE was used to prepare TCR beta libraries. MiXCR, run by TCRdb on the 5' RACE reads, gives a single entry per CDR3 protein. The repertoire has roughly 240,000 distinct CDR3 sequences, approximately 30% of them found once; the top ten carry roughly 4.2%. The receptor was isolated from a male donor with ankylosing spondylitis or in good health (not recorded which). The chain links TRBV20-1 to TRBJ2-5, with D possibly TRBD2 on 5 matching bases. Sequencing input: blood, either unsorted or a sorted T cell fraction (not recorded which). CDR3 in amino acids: CSARGPDGGTQYF. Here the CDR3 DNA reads TGCAGTGCTAGAGGTCCAGATGGAGGGACCCAGTACTTC.